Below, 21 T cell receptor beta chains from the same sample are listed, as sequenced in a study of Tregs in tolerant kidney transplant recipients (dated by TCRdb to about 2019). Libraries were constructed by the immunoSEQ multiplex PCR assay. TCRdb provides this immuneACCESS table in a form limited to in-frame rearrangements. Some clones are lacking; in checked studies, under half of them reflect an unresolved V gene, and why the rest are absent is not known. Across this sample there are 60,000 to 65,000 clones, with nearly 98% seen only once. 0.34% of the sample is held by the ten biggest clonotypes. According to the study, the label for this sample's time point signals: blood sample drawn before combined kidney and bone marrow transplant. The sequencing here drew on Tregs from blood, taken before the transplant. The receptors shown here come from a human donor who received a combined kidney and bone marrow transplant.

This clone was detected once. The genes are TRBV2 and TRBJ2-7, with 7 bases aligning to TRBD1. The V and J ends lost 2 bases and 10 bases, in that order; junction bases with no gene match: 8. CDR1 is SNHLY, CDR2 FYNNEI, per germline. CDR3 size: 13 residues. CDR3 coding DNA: TGTGCCAGCAGTGAAACCAGAGGACAGGCACAGTACTTC. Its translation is CASSETRGQAQYF.

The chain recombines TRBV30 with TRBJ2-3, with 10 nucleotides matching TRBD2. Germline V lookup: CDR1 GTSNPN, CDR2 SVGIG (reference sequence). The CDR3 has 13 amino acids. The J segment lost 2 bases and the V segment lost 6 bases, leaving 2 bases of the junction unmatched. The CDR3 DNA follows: TGTGCCTGCGGACTAGCGGTCACAGATACGCAGTATTTT. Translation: CACGLAVTDTQYF.

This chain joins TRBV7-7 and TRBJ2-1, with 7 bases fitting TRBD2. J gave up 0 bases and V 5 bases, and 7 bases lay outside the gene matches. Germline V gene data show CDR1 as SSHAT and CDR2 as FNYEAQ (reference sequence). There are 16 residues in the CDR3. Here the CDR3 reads CASSAFRGSSYNEQFF. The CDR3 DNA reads TGTGCCAGCAGCGCTTTTCGCGGGAGCTCCTACAATGAGCAGTTCTTC.

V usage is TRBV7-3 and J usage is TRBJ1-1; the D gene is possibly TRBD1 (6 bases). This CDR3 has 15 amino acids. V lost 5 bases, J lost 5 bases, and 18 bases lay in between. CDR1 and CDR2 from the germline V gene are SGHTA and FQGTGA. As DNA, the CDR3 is TGTGCCAGCAGCCCTGGTCGGGGGGCAGGGACTGAAGCTTTCTTT. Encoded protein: CASSPGRGAGTEAFF.

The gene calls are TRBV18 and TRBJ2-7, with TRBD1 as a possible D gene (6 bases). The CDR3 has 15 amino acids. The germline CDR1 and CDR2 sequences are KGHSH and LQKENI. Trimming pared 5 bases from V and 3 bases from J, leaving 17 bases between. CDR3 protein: CASSSAPGQGYEQYF. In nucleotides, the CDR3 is TGTGCCAGCTCATCAGCTCCGGGACAAGGCTACGAGCAGTACTTC.

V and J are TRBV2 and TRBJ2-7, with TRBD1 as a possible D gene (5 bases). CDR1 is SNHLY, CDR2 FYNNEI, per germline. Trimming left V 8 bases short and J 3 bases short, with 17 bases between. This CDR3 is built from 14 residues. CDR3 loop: CASYRDREFYEQYF. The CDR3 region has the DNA TGTGCCAGCTACCGAGACAGAGAATTCTACGAGCAGTACTTC.

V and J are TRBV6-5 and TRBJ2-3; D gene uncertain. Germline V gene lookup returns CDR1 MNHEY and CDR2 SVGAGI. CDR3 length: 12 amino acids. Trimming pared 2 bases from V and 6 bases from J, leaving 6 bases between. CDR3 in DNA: TGTGCCAGCAGTTACAGTCGGGATACGCAGTATTTT. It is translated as CASSYSRDTQYF.

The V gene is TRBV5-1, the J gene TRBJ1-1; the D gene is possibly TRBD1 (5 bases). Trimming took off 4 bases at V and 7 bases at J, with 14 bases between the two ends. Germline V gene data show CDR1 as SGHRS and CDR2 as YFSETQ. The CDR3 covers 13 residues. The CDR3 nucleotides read TGCGCCAGCAGCCCCATGGGGCGAGTTGAAGCTTTCTTT. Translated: CASSPMGRVEAFF.

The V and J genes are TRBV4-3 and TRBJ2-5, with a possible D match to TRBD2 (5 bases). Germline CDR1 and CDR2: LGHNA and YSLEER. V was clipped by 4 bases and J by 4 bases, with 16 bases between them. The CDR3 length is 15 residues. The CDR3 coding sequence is TGCGCCAGCAGCCTACACCGTCTGGCGGGAGAGACCCAGTACTTC. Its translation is CASSLHRLAGETQYF.

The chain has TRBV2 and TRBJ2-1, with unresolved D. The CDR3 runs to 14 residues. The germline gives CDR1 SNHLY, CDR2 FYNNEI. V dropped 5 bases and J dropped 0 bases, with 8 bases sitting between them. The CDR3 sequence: CASSSSSSYNEQFF. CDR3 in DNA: TGTGCCAGCAGTTCAAGTAGCTCCTACAATGAGCAGTTCTTC.

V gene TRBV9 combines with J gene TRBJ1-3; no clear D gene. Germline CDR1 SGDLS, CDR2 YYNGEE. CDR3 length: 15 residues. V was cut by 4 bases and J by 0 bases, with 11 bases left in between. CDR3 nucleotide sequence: TGTGCCAGCAGCTTTAGTATAAACTCTGGAAACACCATATATTTT. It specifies CASSFSINSGNTIYF.

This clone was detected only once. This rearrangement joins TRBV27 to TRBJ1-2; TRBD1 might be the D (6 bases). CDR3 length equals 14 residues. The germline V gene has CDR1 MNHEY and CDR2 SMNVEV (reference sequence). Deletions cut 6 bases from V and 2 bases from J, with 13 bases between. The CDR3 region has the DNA TGTGCCAGCAGACCGGGGGGGGCAAACTATGGCTACACCTTC. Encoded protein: CASRPGGANYGYTF.

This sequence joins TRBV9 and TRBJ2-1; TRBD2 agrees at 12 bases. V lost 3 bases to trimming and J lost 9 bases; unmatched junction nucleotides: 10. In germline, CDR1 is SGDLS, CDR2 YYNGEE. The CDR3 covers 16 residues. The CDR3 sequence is CASSGGPLAGGGEQFF. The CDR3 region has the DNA TGTGCCAGCAGCGGAGGACCACTAGCGGGGGGCGGTGAGCAGTTCTTC.

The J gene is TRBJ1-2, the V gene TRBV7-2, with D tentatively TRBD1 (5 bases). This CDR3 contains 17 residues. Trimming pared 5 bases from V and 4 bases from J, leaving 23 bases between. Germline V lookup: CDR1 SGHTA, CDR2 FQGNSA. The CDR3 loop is CASSPPRGQPGSYGYTF. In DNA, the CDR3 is TGTGCCAGCAGCCCACCGAGAGGACAACCGGGTAGCTATGGCTACACCTTC.

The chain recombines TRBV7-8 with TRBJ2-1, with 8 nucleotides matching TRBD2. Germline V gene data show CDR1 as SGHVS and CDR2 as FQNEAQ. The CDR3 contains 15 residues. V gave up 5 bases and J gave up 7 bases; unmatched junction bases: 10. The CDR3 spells CASSRGDGRGNEQFF. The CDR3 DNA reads TGTGCCAGCAGCCGCGGGGACGGGAGGGGGAATGAGCAGTTCTTC. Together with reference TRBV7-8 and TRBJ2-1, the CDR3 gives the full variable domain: GAGVSQSPRYKVAKRGQDVALRCDPISGHVSLFWYQQALGQGPEFLTYFQNEAQLDKSGLPSDRFFAERPEGSVSTLKIQRTQQEDSAVYLCASSRGDGRGNEQFFGPGTRLTVL.

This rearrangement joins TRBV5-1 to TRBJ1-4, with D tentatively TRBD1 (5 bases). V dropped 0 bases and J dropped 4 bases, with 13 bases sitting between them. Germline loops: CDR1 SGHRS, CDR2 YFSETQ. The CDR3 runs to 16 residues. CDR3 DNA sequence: TGCGCCAGCAGCTTGGGGGGTTCAGGGTATAATGAAAAACTGTTTTTT. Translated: CASSLGGSGYNEKLFF.

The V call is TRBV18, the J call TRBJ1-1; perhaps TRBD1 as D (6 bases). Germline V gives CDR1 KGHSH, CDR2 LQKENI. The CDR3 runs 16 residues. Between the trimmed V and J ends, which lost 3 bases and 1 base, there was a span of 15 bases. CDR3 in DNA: TGTGCCAGCTCACCGCGAATTCAGGGGCCGAACACTGAAGCTTTCTTT. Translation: CASSPRIQGPNTEAFF.

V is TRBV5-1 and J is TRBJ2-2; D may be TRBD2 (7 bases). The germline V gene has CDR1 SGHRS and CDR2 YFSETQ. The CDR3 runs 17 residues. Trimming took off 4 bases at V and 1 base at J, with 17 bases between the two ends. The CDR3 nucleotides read TGCGCCAGCAGCGACGGGGGGCTAGCGGAGAACACCGGGGAGCTGTTTTTT. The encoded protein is CASSDGGLAENTGELFF. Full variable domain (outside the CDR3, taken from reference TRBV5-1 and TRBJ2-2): KAGVTQTPRYLIKTRGQQVTLSCSPISGHRSVSWYQQTPGQGLQFLFEYFSETQRNKGNFPGRFSGRQFSNSRSEMNVSTLELGDSALYLCASSDGGLAENTGELFFGEGSRLTVL.

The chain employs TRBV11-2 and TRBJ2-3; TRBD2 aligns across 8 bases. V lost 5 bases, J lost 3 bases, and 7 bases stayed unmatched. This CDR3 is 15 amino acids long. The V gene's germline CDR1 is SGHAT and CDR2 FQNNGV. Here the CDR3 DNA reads TGTGCCAGCAGCCCCGGGGTAGCGGGAACAGATACGCAGTATTTT. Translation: CASSPGVAGTDTQYF.

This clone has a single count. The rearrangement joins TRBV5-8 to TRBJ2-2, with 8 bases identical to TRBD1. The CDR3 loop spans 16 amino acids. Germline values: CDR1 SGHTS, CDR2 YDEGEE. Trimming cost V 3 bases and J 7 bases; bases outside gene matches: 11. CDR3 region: CASSSGQGKSIGELFF. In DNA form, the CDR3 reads TGTGCCAGCAGCTCAGGACAGGGAAAAAGTATCGGGGAGCTGTTTTTT.

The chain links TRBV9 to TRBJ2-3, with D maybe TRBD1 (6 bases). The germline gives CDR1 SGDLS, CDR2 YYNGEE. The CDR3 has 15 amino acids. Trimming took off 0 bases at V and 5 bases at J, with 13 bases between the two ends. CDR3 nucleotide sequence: TGTGCCAGCAGCGTAGCTGGTACAGGGATAGATACGCAGTATTTT. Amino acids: CASSVAGTGIDTQYF.